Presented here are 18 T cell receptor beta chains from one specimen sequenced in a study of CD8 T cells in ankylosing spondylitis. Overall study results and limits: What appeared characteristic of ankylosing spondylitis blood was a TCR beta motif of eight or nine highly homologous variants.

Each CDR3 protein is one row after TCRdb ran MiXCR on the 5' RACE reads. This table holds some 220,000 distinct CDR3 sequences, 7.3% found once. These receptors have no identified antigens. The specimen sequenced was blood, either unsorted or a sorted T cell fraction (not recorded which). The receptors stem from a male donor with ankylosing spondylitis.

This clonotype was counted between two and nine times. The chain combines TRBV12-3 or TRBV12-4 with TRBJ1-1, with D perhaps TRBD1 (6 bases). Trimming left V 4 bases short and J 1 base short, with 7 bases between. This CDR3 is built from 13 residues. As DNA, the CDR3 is TGTGCCAGCAGTTGGACAGCGAACACTGAAGCTTTCTTT. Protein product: CASSWTANTEAFF.

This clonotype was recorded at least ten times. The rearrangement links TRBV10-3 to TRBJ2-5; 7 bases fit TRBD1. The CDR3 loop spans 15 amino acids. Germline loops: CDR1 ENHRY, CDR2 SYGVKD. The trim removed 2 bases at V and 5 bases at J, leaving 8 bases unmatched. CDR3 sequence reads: CAISEPPGTVETQYF. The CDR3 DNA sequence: TGTGCCATCAGTGAGCCACCCGGGACAGTGGAGACCCAGTACTTC.

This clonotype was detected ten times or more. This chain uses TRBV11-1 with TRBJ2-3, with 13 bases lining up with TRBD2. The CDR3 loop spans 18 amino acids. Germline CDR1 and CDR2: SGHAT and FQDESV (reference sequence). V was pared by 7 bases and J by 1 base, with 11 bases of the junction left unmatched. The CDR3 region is CASNGGLAGVLRTDTQYF. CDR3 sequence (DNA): TGTGCCAGCAATGGCGGACTAGCGGGAGTTCTACGCACAGATACGCAGTATTTT.

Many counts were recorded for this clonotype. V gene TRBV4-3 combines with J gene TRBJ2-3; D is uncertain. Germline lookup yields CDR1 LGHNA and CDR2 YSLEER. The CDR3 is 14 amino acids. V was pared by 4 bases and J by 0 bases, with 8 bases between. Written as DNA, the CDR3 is TGCGCCAGCAGCCTCTCTGGGAGCACAGATACGCAGTATTTT. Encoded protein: CASSLSGSTDTQYF.

CDR3 sequence (DNA): TGTGCCAGCAGAGGGACAGTCAGGGGGGAGCAGTACTTC. This encodes CASRGTVRGEQYF. This rearrangement joins TRBV6-2 or TRBV6-3 to TRBJ2-7; 7 positions match TRBD1. Germline V gene sequence: CDR1 MNHEY, CDR2 SVGEGT. This CDR3 is built from 13 residues. V was pared by 6 bases and J by 7 bases, with 9 bases of the junction left unmatched.

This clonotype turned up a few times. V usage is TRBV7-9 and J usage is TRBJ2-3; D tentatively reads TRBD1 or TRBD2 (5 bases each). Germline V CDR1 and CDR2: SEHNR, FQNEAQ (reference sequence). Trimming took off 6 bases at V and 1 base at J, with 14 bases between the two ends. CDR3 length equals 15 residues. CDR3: CASRAGTGGTDTQYF. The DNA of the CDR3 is TGTGCCAGCAGAGCAGGGACCGGCGGCACAGATACGCAGTATTTT.

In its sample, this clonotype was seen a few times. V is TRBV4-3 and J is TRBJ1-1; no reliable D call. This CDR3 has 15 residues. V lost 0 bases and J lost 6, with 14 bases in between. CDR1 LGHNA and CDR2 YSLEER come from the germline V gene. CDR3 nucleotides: TGCGCCAGCAGCCAAGACGGGCACCCTGGGGCTGAAGCTTTCTTT. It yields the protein CASSQDGHPGAEAFF.

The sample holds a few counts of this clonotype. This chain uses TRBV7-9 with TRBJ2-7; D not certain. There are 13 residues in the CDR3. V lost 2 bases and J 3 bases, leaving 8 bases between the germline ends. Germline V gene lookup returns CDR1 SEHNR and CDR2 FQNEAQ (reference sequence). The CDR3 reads CASSLNALYEQYF. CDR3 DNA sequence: TGTGCCAGCAGCTTAAATGCACTCTACGAGCAGTACTTC.

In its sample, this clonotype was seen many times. The CDR3 DNA reads as TGTGCCAGCAGTTCCCCGGGGGGAAGAGGCAATGAGCAGTTCTTC. Its translation is CASSSPGGRGNEQFF. The chain recombines TRBV12-3 or TRBV12-4 with TRBJ2-1, with TRBD2 matching over 7 bases. The V and J ends lost 4 bases and 6 bases, in that order; junction bases with no gene match: 9. The CDR3 is 15 residues long.

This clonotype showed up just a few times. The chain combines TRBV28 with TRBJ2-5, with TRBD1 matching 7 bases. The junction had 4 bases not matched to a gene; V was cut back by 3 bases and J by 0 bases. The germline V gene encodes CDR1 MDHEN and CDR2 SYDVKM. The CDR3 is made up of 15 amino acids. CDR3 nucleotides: TGTGCCAGCAGTTTTGGGACAGAGTACCAAGAGACCCAGTACTTC. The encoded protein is CASSFGTEYQETQYF.

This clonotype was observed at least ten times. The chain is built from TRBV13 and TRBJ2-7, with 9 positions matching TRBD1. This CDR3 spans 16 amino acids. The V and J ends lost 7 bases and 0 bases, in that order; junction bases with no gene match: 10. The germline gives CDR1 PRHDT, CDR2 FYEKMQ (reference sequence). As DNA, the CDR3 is TGTGCCAGCACCCCTTCCAGGGACAGGGCCTCCTACGAGCAGTACTTC. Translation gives CASTPSRDRASYEQYF.

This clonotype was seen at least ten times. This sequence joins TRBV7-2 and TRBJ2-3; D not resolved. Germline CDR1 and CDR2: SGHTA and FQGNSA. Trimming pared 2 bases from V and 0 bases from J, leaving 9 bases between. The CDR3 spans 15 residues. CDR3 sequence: CASSLMASSTDTQYF. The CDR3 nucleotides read TGTGCCAGCAGCTTAATGGCCTCGAGCACAGATACGCAGTATTTT.

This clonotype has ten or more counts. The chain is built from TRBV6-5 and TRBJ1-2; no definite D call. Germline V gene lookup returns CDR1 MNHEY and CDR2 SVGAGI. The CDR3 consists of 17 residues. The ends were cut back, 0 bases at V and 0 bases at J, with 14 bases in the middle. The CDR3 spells CASSYSWQPYTNYGYTF. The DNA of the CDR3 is TGTGCCAGCAGTTACTCGTGGCAGCCTTACACTAACTATGGCTACACCTTC.

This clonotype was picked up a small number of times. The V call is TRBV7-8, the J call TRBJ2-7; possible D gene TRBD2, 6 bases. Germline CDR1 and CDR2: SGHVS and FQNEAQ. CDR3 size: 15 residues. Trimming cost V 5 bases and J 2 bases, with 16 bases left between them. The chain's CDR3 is CASSPWVGEAYEQYF. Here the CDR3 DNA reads TGTGCCAGCAGCCCCTGGGTAGGGGAGGCCTACGAGCAGTACTTC. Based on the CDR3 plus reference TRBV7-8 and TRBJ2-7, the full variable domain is GAGVSQSPRYKVAKRGQDVALRCDPISGHVSLFWYQQALGQGPEFLTYFQNEAQLDKSGLPSDRFFAERPEGSVSTLKIQRTQQEDSAVYLCASSPWVGEAYEQYFGPGTRLTVT.

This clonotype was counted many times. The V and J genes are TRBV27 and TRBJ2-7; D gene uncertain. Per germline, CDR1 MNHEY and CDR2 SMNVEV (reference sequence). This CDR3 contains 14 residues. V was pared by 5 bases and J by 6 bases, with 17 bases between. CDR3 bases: TGTGCCAGCAGTCCATTTGGCAGGTATAGCGAGCAGTACTTC. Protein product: CASSPFGRYSEQYF.

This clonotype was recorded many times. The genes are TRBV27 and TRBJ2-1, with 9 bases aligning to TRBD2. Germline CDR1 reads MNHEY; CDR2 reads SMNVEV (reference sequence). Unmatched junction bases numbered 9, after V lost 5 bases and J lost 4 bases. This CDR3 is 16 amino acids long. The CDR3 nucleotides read TGTGCCAGCAGTAGGGACGCGGGGGGGTTTTACAATGAGCAGTTCTTC. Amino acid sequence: CASSRDAGGFYNEQFF.

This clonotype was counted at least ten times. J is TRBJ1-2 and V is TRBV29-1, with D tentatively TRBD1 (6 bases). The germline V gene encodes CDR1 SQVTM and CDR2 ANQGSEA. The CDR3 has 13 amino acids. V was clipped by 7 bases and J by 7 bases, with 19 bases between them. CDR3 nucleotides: TGCAGCGCACTAGACAGGCTATTCGGTGGCTACACCTTC. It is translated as CSALDRLFGGYTF.

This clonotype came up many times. CDR3 nucleotides: TGTGCCAGCAGTGAGGCTCCTAAAGGATTGTACAATGAGCAGTTCTTC. This sequence encodes CASSEAPKGLYNEQFF. V gene TRBV27 combines with J gene TRBJ2-1; D gene unclear. The CDR3 runs 16 residues. Deletions cut 5 bases from V and 4 bases from J, with 18 bases between. Looked up from germline, CDR1 is MNHEY and CDR2 is SMNVEV (reference sequence).